This T cell receptor (beta chain) was recorded in a study of T cells after somatic rescue of genetic block. Sequenced by immunoSEQ multiplex PCR; TCRdb stores in-frame clones only, minus some. The sample lists 85,000 to 100,000 clones; 85% to 90% were seen once. The sample comprised peripheral blood mononuclear cells (PBMCs). This receptor was obtained from a woman between 18 and 30 years old.

CDR3 protein: CASSYAPQGMVVRETQYF. The CDR3 DNA reads TGTGCCAGCAGTTACGCCCCACAGGGGATGGTCGTCCGAGAGACCCAGTACTTC. This chain uses TRBV6-7 with TRBJ2-5, with 7 bases aligning to TRBD1. TRBV6-7 is recorded as an ORF, its role being uncertain. The CDR3 contains 18 residues. The V gene end was trimmed by 2 bases and the J gene end by 4 bases; junction bases not matched to a gene: 16.